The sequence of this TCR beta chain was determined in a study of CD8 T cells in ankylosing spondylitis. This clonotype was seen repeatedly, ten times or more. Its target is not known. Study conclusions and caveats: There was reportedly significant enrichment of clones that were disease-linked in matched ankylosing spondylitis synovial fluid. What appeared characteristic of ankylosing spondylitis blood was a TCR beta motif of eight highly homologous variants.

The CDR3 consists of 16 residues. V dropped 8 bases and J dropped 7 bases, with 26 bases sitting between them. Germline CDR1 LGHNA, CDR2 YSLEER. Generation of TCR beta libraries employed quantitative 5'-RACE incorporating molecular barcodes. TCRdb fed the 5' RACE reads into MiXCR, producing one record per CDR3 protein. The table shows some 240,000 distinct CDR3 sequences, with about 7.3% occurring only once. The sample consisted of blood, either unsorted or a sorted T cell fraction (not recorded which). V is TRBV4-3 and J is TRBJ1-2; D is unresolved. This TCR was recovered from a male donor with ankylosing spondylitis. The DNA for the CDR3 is TGCGCCAGCGGAAACATCGCCCTTGAGACTAATCCTGGCTACACCTTC. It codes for CASGNIALETNPGYTF.